This T cell receptor beta chain was profiled in a study of blood T cell repertoires in COVID-19. Study-wide background: The origin of the acute and convalescent COVID-19 samples was the United States, Italy and Spain.

Donors of Cohort 3 who recovered were those that had two negative PCRs, clearance, or symptom resolution. Original analysis: Reference gene primer amplification gave nucleated cell count estimates. Only in-frame clones appear in the TCRdb table, and some are missing; sequencing was by immunoSEQ multiplex PCR. The DNA was the basis for D and trimming; V, J and clone size are from that table. The sample yields about 230,000 clones, just over 85% seen once. The sample comprised PBMCs or T cells enriched from blood (not recorded which). This receptor was taken from a man aged 18 to 30 who had recovered from COVID-19.

CDR3: CASSLDGSGAYEQYF. CDR3 bases: TGTGCCAGCAGCTTGGATGGGAGCGGGGCCTACGAGCAGTACTTC. The chain couples TRBV5-4 to TRBJ2-7; TRBD2 agrees at 7 bases. The V gene's germline CDR1 is SGHNT and CDR2 YYREEE (reference sequence). The V and J ends lost 0 bases and 2 bases, in that order; junction bases with no gene match: 5. The CDR3 sequence is 15 residues long.